The 19 T cell receptor beta chains reported below all come from one sample, sequenced in a study of blood T cell repertoires in COVID-19. Sequencing used immunoSEQ multiplex PCR; TCRdb keeps in-frame clones, though not all of them. The sample shows some 190,000 clones, about 85% of them seen only once. Sequencing was performed on peripheral blood. The receptors come from a man aged 80 or over with COVID-19, enrolled during active disease.

This clone was picked up one time. V usage is TRBV12-5 and J usage is TRBJ2-1; the D is unclear. Trimming removed 2 bases at V and 7 bases at J, with 6 bases between. The CDR3 runs to 12 residues. Germline V gene data show CDR1 as LGHNT and CDR2 as FRNRAP. CDR3 sequence (DNA): TGTGCTAGTGGTTTGTTACGGAATGAGCAGTTCTTC. As protein: CASGLLRNEQFF.

The V call is TRBV5-1, the J call TRBJ1-1; tentative D call: TRBD1 (5 bases). V dropped 2 bases and J dropped 0 bases, with 11 bases sitting between them. Germline CDR1 SGHRS, CDR2 YFSETQ. The CDR3 covers 15 residues. The CDR3: CASSFAGGLNTEAFF. CDR3 nucleotide sequence: TGCGCCAGCAGCTTCGCCGGGGGGTTGAACACTGAAGCTTTCTTT.

The rearrangement links TRBV19 to TRBJ1-2; 9 nucleotides line up with TRBD1. This CDR3 is 15 amino acids long. The germline CDR1 and CDR2 sequences are LNHDA and SQIVND (reference sequence). The V and J ends lost 5 bases and 2 bases, in that order; junction bases with no gene match: 6. This chain's CDR3 is CASSGETGGNYGYTF. The CDR3 nucleotides read TGTGCCAGTAGTGGGGAAACAGGGGGCAACTATGGCTACACCTTC.

The chain employs TRBV28 and TRBJ1-2; 8 bases are shared with TRBD1. V was clipped by 6 bases and J by 4 bases; unmatched bases: 7. CDR1 MDHEN and CDR2 SYDVKM come from the germline V gene. This CDR3 has 14 amino acids. The CDR3 bases are TGTGCCAGCAGCGGACCCGGGACAGGCTATGGCTACACCTTC. It is translated as CASSGPGTGYGYTF.

The rearrangement links TRBV5-6 to TRBJ1-6, with 7 bases identical to TRBD1. The CDR3 totals 12 residues. Germline CDR1 SGHDT, CDR2 YYEEEE. The V segment lost 5 bases and the J segment 9 bases; nucleotides outside the gene matches: 2. CDR3 loop: CASRGTVSPLHF. The DNA for the CDR3 is TGTGCCAGCAGGGGGACAGTTTCACCCCTCCACTTT.

The chain employs TRBV11-2 and TRBJ1-3; 9 bases are a match to TRBD1. Germline V lookup: CDR1 SGHAT, CDR2 FQNNGV. This CDR3 has 16 amino acids. With 4 bases clipped from V and 4 bases from J, the junction kept 8 bases outside the gene matches. The CDR3 spells CASSSTGGPWGNTIYF. CDR3 bases: TGTGCCAGCAGCTCGACAGGGGGTCCGTGGGGAAACACCATATATTTT.

This chain links TRBV11-3 with TRBJ2-3, with a tentative D call TRBD2 (5 bases). CDR1 SGHNT and CDR2 YENEEA come from the germline V gene. CDR3 length: 12 amino acids. Trimming took off 3 bases at V and 4 bases at J, with 5 bases between the two ends. The CDR3 region is CASSLGADTQYF. CDR3 nucleotides: TGTGCCAGCAGCTTGGGAGCAGATACGCAGTATTTT.

The genes are TRBV5-4 and TRBJ1-1; D is possibly TRBD1 (5 bases). Germline CDR1 reads SGHNT; CDR2 reads YYREEE (reference sequence). The CDR3 runs 14 residues. Trimming left V 4 bases short and J 1 base short, with 11 bases between. CDR3 nucleotide sequence: TGTGCCAGCAGCCTCACCACAGGGAACACTGAAGCTTTCTTT. This sequence encodes CASSLTTGNTEAFF. Looking up the rest from reference TRBV5-4 and TRBJ1-1 gives the full variable domain: ETGVTQSPTHLIKTRGQQVTLRCSSQSGHNTVSWYQQALGQGPQFIFQYYREEENGRGNFPPRFSGLQFPNYSSELNVNALELDDSALYLCASSLTTGNTEAFFGQGTRLTVV.

The chain uses TRBV2 and TRBJ2-2, with D maybe TRBD1 (7 bases). The germline V gene has CDR1 SNHLY and CDR2 FYNNEI. CDR3 length: 13 amino acids. V was clipped by 8 bases and J by 3 bases, with 10 bases between them. CDR3 nucleotide sequence: TGTGCCAGCCGGGGGACAGACACCGGGGAGCTGTTTTTT. The encoded protein is CASRGTDTGELFF.

This chain connects TRBV6-6 to TRBJ1-1; 8 bases match TRBD1. CDR1 MNHNY and CDR2 SVGAGI come from the germline V gene (reference sequence). CDR3 length: 14 residues. With V trimmed by 11 bases and J by 5 bases, 13 bases remained unmatched. The CDR3 loop reads CAGGQAEGQTEAFF. The CDR3 DNA reads TGTGCCGGGGGACAGGCAGAAGGCCAGACTGAAGCTTTCTTT.

This chain connects TRBV9 to TRBJ1-3; D perhaps matches TRBD1 (5 bases). This CDR3 has 16 residues. Germline V gives CDR1 SGDLS, CDR2 YYNGEE. V dropped 0 bases and J dropped 2 bases, with 12 bases sitting between them. Here the CDR3 DNA reads TGTGCCAGCAGCGTAGCTACGGGACTTACTGGAAACACCATATATTTT. It yields the protein CASSVATGLTGNTIYF.

The chain combines TRBV29-1 with TRBJ2-1; 11 nucleotides agree with TRBD2. With 5 bases clipped from V and 8 bases from J, the junction kept 8 bases outside the gene matches. The CDR3 contains 14 residues. Germline lookup yields CDR1 SQVTM and CDR2 ANQGSEA. CDR3 sequence: CSVRPSGGFYEQFF. For the CDR3, the DNA is TGCAGCGTTCGACCTAGCGGGGGGTTCTATGAGCAGTTCTTC.

The chain carries TRBV3-1 (or the pseudogene TRBV3-2) and TRBJ2-3, with D hard to call. Per germline, CDR1 LGHDT and CDR2 YNNKEL (reference sequence). This CDR3 contains 13 residues. V was clipped by 0 bases and J by 5 bases, with 6 bases between them. The CDR3 here is CASSQESVDTQYF. CDR3 bases: TGTGCCAGCAGCCAAGAGTCGGTAGATACGCAGTATTTT.

The V and J genes are TRBV7-2 and TRBJ1-5; 9 positions match TRBD1. Germline assignment: CDR1 SGHTA and CDR2 FQGNSA. The J segment lost 7 bases and the V segment lost 6 bases, leaving 7 bases of the junction unmatched. The CDR3 runs to 14 residues. The CDR3 DNA follows: TGTGCCAGCAGTTACGGACAGGGGTACCAGCCCCAGCATTTT. The encoded protein is CASSYGQGYQPQHF.

The chain joins TRBV19 to TRBJ2-2; 7 nucleotides line up with TRBD1. This CDR3 region has 14 residues. The trim removed 5 bases at V and 7 bases at J, leaving 7 bases unmatched. The germline CDR1 and CDR2 sequences are LNHDA and SQIVND (reference sequence). CDR3 sequence: CASSDDRDIGELFF. DNA for the CDR3: TGTGCCAGTAGTGACGACAGGGACATCGGGGAGCTGTTTTTT.

This chain joins TRBV5-1 and TRBJ2-1; D is unclear. The CDR3 sequence is 13 residues long. CDR1 is SGHRS, CDR2 YFSETQ, per germline. V gave up 0 bases and J gave up 5 bases, with 6 bases separating them. CDR3 sequence reads: CASSLVLDNEQFF. CDR3 coding DNA: TGCGCCAGCAGCTTGGTTCTAGACAATGAGCAGTTCTTC.

V usage is TRBV4-1 and J usage is TRBJ1-2; 9 bases fit TRBD1. Losses at the gene ends were 2 bases for V and 8 bases for J; bases not matched to a gene: 6. This CDR3 has 14 residues. Germline CDR1 MGHRA, CDR2 YSYEKL. CDR3 in DNA: TGCGCCAGCAGCCAAAGGGACAGGGATAGGGGCTACACCTTC. Translation gives CASSQRDRDRGYTF.

As concerns this clone: One junction end disagrees with the germline gene, perhaps due to a read error. This sequence joins TRBV6-6 and TRBJ1-5; the D is unclear. This CDR3 region has 11 residues. Looked up from germline, CDR1 is MNHNY and CDR2 is SVGAGI (reference sequence). The CDR3: CASSYSQRETF. The CDR3 DNA reads TGTGCCAGCAGTTACTCACAGAGGGAGACTTTT.

The CDR3 is CASSPPAGYVRYGYTF. CDR3 DNA sequence: TGTGCCAGCTCACCACCTGCAGGGTATGTGAGGTATGGCTACACCTTC. This chain connects TRBV18 to TRBJ1-2, with a possible D match to TRBD1 (5 bases). The CDR3 consists of 16 residues. Germline V gene data show CDR1 as KGHSH and CDR2 as LQKENI. V dropped 0 bases and J dropped 5 bases, with 16 bases sitting between them.